This TCR beta chain was retrieved from a study of T cell clusters in autoimmune cytopenias. Across the study: Healthy control donors averaged around 54 years of age, with a median of roughly 60 years.

Considering frequency, this clonotype is medium-sized. This CDR3 comprises 14 residues. Per the germline V gene, CDR1 is LNHDA and CDR2 is SQIVND (reference sequence). Some 38,000 genome equivalents of blood DNA were amplified for TRB. TRB was amplified by touch-down multiplex PCR, primer pools A and B combined. TCRdb reprocessed the multiplex PCR reads and reports one entry per CDR3 protein, with no DNA. This sample's table reports about 4,900 distinct CDR3 sequences. The data were also submitted as part of a second study, on T cell repertoires in aging, cancer and after chemotherapy. This second study notes: Immunological memory after chemotherapy cannot be judged from the repertoire data.

This TCR was recovered from a human donor in good health. The genes are TRBV19 and TRBJ1-1. Sequences were obtained from peripheral blood. CDR3 residues: CASTPVGWGTEAFF. Filled out from reference TRBV19 and TRBJ1-1, the complete variable domain reads DGGITQSPKYLFRKEGQNVTLSCEQNLNHDAMYWYRQDPGQGLRLIYYSQIVNDFQKGDIAEGYSVSREKKESFPLTVTSAQKNPTAFYLCASTPVGWGTEAFFGQGTRLTVV.